Below are 5 T cell receptor beta chains sequenced from a single sample in a study of blood T cells in healthy people across ages. Next came a second PCR, run for about 6 to 12 cycles, which used a sample-barcoded 5' primer along with a J-beta primer mix. TCRdb ran MiXCR on the 5' RACE reads and lists one entry per CDR3 protein. The data show roughly 800,000 distinct CDR3 sequences, with more than 45% seen just once and around 22% held by the top ten. The source material was blood. All receptors derive from a man younger than 40 in good health.

The chain couples TRBV29-1 to TRBJ2-5; TRBD2 might be the D (5 bases). Per the germline V gene, CDR1 is SQVTM and CDR2 is ANQGSEA. V dropped 1 base and J dropped 9 bases, with 12 bases sitting between them. The CDR3 runs 12 residues. The CDR3 is CSVEAWERAQYF. The CDR3 nucleotides are TGCAGCGTTGAAGCGTGGGAGAGGGCCCAGTACTTC.

V usage is TRBV25-1 and J usage is TRBJ2-3; TRBD2 matches 8 bases. Germline V lookup: CDR1 MGHDK, CDR2 SYGVNS. The junction had 13 bases not matched to a gene; V was cut back by 10 bases and J by 4 bases. CDR3 length: 15 residues. The CDR3 nucleotides read TGTGCCATCAGCACGGGGGGGGAGAAACCAGATACGCAGTATTTT. Its protein is CAISTGGEKPDTQYF.

The V call is TRBV20-1, the J call TRBJ1-2; D not certain. CDR1 and CDR2 (germline): DFQATT, SNEGSKA (reference sequence). Trimming took 1 base from V and 7 from J, leaving 7 bases between them. The CDR3 covers 11 residues. CDR3 sequence (DNA): TGCAGTGCTAGAGTAGGAGGTGGCTACACCTTC. Its protein is CSARVGGGYTF.

This clonotype was observed once. The J gene is TRBJ1-2, the V gene TRBV20-1; 8 bases agree with TRBD1. J was trimmed by 4 bases and V by 5 bases; bases with no gene match: 9. The CDR3 is 14 residues long. Germline V gene lookup returns CDR1 DFQATT and CDR2 SNEGSKA (reference sequence). CDR3 residues: CSAFPGDRSYGYTF. The DNA for the CDR3 is TGCAGTGCTTTCCCAGGGGACAGGAGCTATGGCTACACCTTC.

This chain joins TRBV14 and TRBJ2-1; possibly TRBD1 for D (6 bases). CDR1 and CDR2 from the germline V gene are SGHDN and FVKESK. The V and J ends lost 7 bases and 10 bases respectively, with 14 bases between them. This CDR3 spans 12 amino acids. Here the CDR3 reads CASNREIGEQFF. CDR3 sequence (DNA): TGTGCCAGCAACAGGGAAATTGGGGAGCAGTTCTTC.